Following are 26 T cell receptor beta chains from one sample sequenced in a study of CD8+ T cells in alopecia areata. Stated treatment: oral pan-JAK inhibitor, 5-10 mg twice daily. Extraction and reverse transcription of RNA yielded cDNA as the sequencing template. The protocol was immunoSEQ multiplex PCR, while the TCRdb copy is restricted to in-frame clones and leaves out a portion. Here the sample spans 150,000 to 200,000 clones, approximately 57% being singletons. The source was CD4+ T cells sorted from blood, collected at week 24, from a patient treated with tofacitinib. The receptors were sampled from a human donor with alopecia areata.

The CDR3 bases are TGTGCCAGCAGCCCTGGACTAAGGGGCCCCCAAGAGACCCAGTACTTC. Its protein is CASSPGLRGPQETQYF. The chain has TRBV7-3 and TRBJ2-5, with TRBD2 as a possible D gene (6 bases). The CDR3 contains 16 residues. The V and J ends lost 5 bases and 1 base respectively, with 17 bases between them. The V gene's germline CDR1 is SGHTA and CDR2 FQGTGA.

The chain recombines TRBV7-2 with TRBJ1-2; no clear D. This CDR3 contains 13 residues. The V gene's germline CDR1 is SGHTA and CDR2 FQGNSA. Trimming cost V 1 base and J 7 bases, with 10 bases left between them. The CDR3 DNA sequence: TGTGCCAGCAGCTTAGACACTCGGGGTGGCTACACCTTC. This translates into CASSLDTRGGYTF.

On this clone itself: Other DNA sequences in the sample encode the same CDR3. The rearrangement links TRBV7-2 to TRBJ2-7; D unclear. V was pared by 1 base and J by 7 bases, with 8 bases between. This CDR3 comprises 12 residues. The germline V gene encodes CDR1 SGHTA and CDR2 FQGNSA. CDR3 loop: CASSLVRTEQYF. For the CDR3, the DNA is TGTGCCAGCAGCTTAGTTAGAACTGAGCAGTACTTC.

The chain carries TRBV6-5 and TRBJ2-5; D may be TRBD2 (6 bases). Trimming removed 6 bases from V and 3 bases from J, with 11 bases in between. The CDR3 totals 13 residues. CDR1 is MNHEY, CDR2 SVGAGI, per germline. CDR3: CASSLAVKETQYF. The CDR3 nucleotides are TGTGCCAGCAGCTTAGCGGTTAAAGAGACCCAGTACTTC.

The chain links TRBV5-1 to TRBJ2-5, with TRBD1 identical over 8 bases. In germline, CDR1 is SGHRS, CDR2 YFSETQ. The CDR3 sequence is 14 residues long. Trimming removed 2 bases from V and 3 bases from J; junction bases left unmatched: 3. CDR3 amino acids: CASSFDRGEETQYF. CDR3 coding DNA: TGCGCCAGCAGCTTCGACAGGGGCGAAGAGACCCAGTACTTC.

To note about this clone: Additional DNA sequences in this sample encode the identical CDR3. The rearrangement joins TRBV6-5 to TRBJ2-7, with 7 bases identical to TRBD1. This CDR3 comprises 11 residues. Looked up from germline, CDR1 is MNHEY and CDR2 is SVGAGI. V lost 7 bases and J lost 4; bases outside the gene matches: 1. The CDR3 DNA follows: TGTGCCAGCACACAGGGGTACGAGCAGTACTTC. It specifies CASTQGYEQYF.

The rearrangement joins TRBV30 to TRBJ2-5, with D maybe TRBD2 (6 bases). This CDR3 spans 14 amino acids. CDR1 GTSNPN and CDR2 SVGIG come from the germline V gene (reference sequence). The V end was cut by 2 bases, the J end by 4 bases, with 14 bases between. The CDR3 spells CAWSLQGAGETQYF. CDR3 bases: TGTGCCTGGAGTCTCCAGGGAGCGGGAGAGACCCAGTACTTC.

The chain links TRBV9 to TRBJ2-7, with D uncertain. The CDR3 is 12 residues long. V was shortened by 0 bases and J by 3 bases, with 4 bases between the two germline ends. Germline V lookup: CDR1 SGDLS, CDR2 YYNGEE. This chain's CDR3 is CASSVEFYEQYF. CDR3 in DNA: TGTGCCAGCAGCGTAGAATTCTACGAGCAGTACTTC.

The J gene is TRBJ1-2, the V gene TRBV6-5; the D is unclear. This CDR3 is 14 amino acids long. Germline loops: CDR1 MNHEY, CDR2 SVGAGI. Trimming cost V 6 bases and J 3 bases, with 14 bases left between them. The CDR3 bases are TGTGCCAGCAGCTATGACCGATCATACTATGGCTACACCTTC. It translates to CASSYDRSYYGYTF.

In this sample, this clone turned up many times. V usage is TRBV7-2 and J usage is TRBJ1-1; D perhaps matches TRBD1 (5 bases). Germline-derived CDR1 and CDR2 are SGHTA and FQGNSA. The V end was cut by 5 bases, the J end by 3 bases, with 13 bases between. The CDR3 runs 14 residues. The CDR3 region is CASSRRVGDTEAFF. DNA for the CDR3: TGTGCCAGCAGCCGGCGGGTGGGGGACACTGAAGCTTTCTTT.

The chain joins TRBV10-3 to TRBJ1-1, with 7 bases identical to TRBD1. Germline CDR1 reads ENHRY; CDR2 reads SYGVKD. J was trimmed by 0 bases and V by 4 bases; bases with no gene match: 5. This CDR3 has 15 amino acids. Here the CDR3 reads CAISGDSLMNTEAFF. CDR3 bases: TGTGCCATCAGTGGGGACAGCTTAATGAACACTGAAGCTTTCTTT.

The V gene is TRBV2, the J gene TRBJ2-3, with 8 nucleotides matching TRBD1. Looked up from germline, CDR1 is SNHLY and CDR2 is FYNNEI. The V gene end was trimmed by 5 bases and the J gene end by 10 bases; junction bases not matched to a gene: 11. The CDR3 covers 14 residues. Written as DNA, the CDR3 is TGTGCCAGCAGTCGCGACCCGACAGGGGCAGCGCAGTATTTT. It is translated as CASSRDPTGAAQYF. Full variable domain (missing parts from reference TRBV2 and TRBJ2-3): EPEVTQTPSHQVTQMGQEVILRCVPISNHLYFYWYRQILGQKVEFLVSFYNNEISEKSEIFDDQFSVERPDGSNFTLKIRSTKLEDSAMYFCASSRDPTGAAQYFGPGTRLTVL.

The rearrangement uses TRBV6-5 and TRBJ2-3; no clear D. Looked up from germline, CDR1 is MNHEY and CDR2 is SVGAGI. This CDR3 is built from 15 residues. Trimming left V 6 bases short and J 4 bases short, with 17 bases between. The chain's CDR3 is CASRRTPDPADTQYF. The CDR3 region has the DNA TGTGCCAGCAGAAGGACGCCCGACCCGGCAGATACGCAGTATTTT.

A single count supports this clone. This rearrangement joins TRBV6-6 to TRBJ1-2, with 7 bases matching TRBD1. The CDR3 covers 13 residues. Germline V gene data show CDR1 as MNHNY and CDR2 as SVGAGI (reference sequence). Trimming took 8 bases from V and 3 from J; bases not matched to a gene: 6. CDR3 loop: CASGDRGHYGYTF. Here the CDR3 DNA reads TGTGCCAGCGGGGACAGAGGCCACTATGGCTACACCTTC.

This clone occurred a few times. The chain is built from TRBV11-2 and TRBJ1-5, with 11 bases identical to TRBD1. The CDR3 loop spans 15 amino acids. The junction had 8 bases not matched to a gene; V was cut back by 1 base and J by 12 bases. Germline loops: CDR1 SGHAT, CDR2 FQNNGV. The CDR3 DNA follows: TGTGCCAGCAGCTTAGGCGGGACAGGGGGAAACCACCAGCATTTT. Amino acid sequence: CASSLGGTGGNHQHF.

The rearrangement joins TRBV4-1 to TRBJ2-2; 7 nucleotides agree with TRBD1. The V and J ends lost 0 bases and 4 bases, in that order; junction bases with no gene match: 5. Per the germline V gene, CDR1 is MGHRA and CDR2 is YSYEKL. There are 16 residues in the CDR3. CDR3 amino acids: CASSQDRQGPTGELFF. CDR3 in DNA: TGCGCCAGCAGCCAAGACAGACAGGGTCCCACCGGGGAGCTGTTTTTT.

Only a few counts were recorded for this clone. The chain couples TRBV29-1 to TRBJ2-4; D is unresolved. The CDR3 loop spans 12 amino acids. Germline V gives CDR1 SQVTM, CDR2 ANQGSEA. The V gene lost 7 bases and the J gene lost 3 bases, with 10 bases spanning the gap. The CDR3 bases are TGCAGCGGCGAGGTGGGCAAAAACATTCAGTACTTC. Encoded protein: CSGEVGKNIQYF.

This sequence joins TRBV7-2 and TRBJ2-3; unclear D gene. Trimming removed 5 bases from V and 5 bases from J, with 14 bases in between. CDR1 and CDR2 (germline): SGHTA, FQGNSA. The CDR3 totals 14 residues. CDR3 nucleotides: TGTGCCAGCAGCGTTAGGCGCCCCGGAGATACGCAGTATTTT. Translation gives CASSVRRPGDTQYF.

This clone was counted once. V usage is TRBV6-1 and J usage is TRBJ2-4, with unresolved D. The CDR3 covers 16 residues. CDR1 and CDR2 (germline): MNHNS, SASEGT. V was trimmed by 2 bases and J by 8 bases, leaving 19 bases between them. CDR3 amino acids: CASSELVGMNLDIQYF. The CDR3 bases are TGTGCCAGCAGTGAACTCGTAGGGATGAATTTGGACATTCAGTACTTC.

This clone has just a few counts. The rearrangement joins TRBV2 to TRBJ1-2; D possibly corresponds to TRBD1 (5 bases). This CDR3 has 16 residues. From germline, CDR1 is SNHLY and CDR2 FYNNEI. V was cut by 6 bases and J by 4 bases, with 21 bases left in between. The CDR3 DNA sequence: TGTGCCAGCAGGACGACTGTGGGGGGGTATGTCTATGGCTACACCTTC. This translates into CASRTTVGGYVYGYTF.

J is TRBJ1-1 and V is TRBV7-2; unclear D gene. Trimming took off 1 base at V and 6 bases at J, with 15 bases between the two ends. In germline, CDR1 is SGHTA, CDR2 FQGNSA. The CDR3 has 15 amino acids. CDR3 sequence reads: CASSLVVIGQSEAFF. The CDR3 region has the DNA TGTGCCAGCAGCTTAGTTGTCATCGGTCAATCTGAAGCTTTCTTT. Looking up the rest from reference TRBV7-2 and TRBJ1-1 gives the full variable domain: GAGVSQSPSNKVTEKGKDVELRCDPISGHTALYWYRQSLGQGLEFLIYFQGNSAPDKSGLPSDRFSAERTGGSVSTLTIQRTQQEDSAVYLCASSLVVIGQSEAFFGQGTRLTVV.

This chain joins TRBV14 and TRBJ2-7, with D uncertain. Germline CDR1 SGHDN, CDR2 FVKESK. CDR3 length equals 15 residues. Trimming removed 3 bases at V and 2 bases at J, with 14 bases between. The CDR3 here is CASSHVGSFTYEQYF. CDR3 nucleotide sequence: TGTGCCAGCAGCCATGTCGGCAGCTTTACCTACGAGCAGTACTTC. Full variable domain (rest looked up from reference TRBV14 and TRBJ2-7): EAGVTQFPSHSVIEKGQTVTLRCDPISGHDNLYWYRRVMGKEIKFLLHFVKESKQDESGMPNNRFLAERTGGTYSTLKVQPAELEDSGVYFCASSHVGSFTYEQYFGPGTRLTVT.

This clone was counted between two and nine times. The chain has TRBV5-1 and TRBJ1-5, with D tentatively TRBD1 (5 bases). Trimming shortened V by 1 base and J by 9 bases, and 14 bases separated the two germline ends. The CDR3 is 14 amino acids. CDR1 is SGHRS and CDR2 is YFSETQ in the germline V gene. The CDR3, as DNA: TGCGCCAGCAGCTTGAGCGGGGCTTCGGGGCCCCAGCATTTT. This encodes CASSLSGASGPQHF.

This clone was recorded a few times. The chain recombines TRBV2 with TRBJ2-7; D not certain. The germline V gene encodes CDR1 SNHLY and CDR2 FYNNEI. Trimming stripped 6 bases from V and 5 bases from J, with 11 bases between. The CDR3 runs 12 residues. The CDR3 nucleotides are TGTGCCAGCAGACAACAGAGCAACGAGCAGTACTTC. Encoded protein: CASRQQSNEQYF.

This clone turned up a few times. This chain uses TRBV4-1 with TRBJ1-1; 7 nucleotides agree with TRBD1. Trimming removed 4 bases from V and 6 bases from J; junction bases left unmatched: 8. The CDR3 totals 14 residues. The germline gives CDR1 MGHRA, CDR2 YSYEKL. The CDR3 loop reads CASSPGQVGAEAFF. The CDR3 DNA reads TGCGCCAGCAGCCCTGGACAGGTGGGCGCTGAAGCTTTCTTT.

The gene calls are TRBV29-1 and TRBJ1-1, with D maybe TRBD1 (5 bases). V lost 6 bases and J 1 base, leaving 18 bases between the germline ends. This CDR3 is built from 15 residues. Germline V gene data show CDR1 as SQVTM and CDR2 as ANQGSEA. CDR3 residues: CSVDKSRAGNTEAFF. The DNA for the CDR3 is TGCAGCGTGGACAAAAGCAGGGCTGGGAACACTGAAGCTTTCTTT.